The 7 T cell receptor beta chains presented below share a single source sample, sequenced in a study of T cells after yellow fever vaccination. TCRdb called the 5' RACE reads again in MiXCR, with one record for every CDR3 protein. The profile covers about 340,000 distinct CDR3 sequences, with approximately 9% appearing a single time and roughly 18% taken by the ten largest. This sample comprised PBMCs, obtained on the day of the first yellow fever vaccination. The source of these receptors is a man aged 18 to 29 who received the YFV17D yellow fever vaccine.

This clonotype was seen repeatedly, ten times or more. The chain employs TRBV9 and TRBJ1-6; 11 bases are shared with TRBD1. This CDR3 has 16 amino acids. Germline trimming cut 3 bases from V and 9 bases from J; bases unmatched to any gene: 8. Germline values: CDR1 SGDLS, CDR2 YYNGEE. CDR3 DNA sequence: TGTGCCAGCAGCGGCAGGACAGGGGGCGAGGGTTCACCCCTCCACTTT. It is translated as CASSGRTGGEGSPLHF.

About this clonotype: A read error may produce the germline difference seen at one junction end. The V and J genes are TRBV7-1 and TRBJ1-2; no definite D call. TRBV7-1 is filed as an ORF, its function uncertain. This CDR3 comprises 12 residues. CDR3 nucleotide sequence: TGTGCCATCAGCTCCGGGCTCTATGGCTACACCTTC. Translated: CAISSGLYGYTF.

This clonotype came up many times. The chain employs TRBV7-2 and TRBJ1-4, with 8 bases fitting TRBD1. The CDR3 extends over 14 amino acids. V shed 5 bases, J shed 4 bases, and the junction held 3 bases outside the gene matches. Germline loops: CDR1 SGHTA, CDR2 FQGNSA. The CDR3 is CASSAGGHNEKLFF. The CDR3 DNA follows: TGTGCCAGCAGCGCAGGGGGCCATAATGAAAAACTGTTTTTT. Based on the CDR3 plus reference TRBV7-2 and TRBJ1-4, the full variable domain is GAGVSQSPSNKVTEKGKDVELRCDPISGHTALYWYRQSLGQGLEFLIYFQGNSAPDKSGLPSDRFSAERTGGSVSTLTIQRTQQEDSAVYLCASSAGGHNEKLFFGSGTQLSVL.

This clonotype was found many times. The V gene is TRBV5-6, the J gene TRBJ2-3; unclear D gene. Germline-derived CDR1 and CDR2 are SGHDT and YYEEEE. CDR3 length: 15 residues. The V end was cut by 0 bases, the J end by 2 bases, with 10 bases between. CDR3 in DNA: TGTGCCAGCAGCTTGGCCTCAGCTTTCACAGATACGCAGTATTTT. Residues: CASSLASAFTDTQYF.

This clonotype has more than one count but fewer than ten. The gene calls are TRBV12-3 or TRBV12-4 and TRBJ1-1; D possibly corresponds to TRBD1 (6 bases). Deletions cut 1 base from V and 4 bases from J, with 10 bases between. The CDR3 is 14 residues long. CDR3: CASSLEGGLTEAFF. The CDR3 DNA reads TGTGCCAGCAGTTTAGAAGGGGGGCTCACTGAAGCTTTCTTT.

This clonotype was detected only a few times. The genes are TRBV5-1 and TRBJ1-4; the D gene is possibly TRBD1 (5 bases). The CDR3 loop spans 13 amino acids. Trimming removed 0 bases at V and 8 bases at J, with 8 bases between. Germline CDR1 and CDR2: SGHRS and YFSETQ. This CDR3 reads CASSLVGREKLFF. The CDR3 DNA reads as TGCGCCAGCAGCTTGGTGGGACGCGAAAAACTGTTTTTT.

There are many counts of this clonotype. The chain recombines TRBV3-1 with TRBJ1-2; no reliable D call. CDR3 size: 11 residues. Per germline, CDR1 LGHDT and CDR2 YNNKEL (reference sequence). V dropped 3 bases and J dropped 8 bases, with 7 bases sitting between them. This chain's CDR3 is CASSQGGGYTF. The CDR3 DNA sequence: TGTGCCAGCAGCCAGGGAGGAGGCTACACCTTC.